Listed below are T cell receptor beta chains from one sample, sequenced in a study of shared clonotypes between healthy human individuals. The data were produced by immunoSEQ multiplex PCR, yet TCRdb's version contains in-frame clones alone and is incomplete. The sample comprises about 380,000 clones, roughly 96% of which are singletons, and about 0.32% rests with the top ten. The sequencing input was memory CD8+ T cells sorted from blood. All receptors come from a young man in good health. Both conserved end residues are part of each CDR3. Each record gives: CDR3 DNA, CDR3 protein, V gene, J gene, clone size, D gene. The D gene is left open where the match is weak. A row's size may be missing; if present it is once, few, many or a size class.

CDR3nt: TGTGCCACAAGGACAGCCACCACGGGGGAGACCCAGTACTTC
CDR3aa: CATRTATTGETQYF
v_gene: TRBV10-3
j_gene: TRBJ2-5
abundance: -
d_gene: -

CDR3nt: TGCAGCGTTGGGCGCGCCGGGGAGCTGTTTTTT
CDR3aa: CSVGRAGELFF
v_gene: TRBV29-1
j_gene: TRBJ2-2
abundance: -
d_gene: -

CDR3nt: TGTGCCAGCCGTTCGGGGGGGAATGAGCAGTTCTTC
CDR3aa: CASRSGGNEQFF
v_gene: TRBV18
j_gene: TRBJ2-1
abundance: -
d_gene: TRBD2

CDR3nt: TGTGCCAGCGGCGGACCCACCCTTTATGGCTACACCTTC
CDR3aa: CASGGPTLYGYTF
v_gene: TRBV27
j_gene: TRBJ1-2
abundance: -
d_gene: -

CDR3nt: TGTGCAAGTCGCTTAGCACAGGACACTGAAGCTTTCTTT
CDR3aa: CASRLAQDTEAFF
v_gene: TRBV12-2
j_gene: TRBJ1-1
abundance: -
d_gene: -

CDR3nt: TGTGCCAGCACGTCGGGGCTCCGCTCTGGAAACACCATATATTTT
CDR3aa: CASTSGLRSGNTIYF
v_gene: TRBV2
j_gene: TRBJ1-3
abundance: -
d_gene: -

CDR3nt: TGTGCCAGCAGCCCTATAGGGCTGGGGACAGATACGCAGTATTTT
CDR3aa: CASSPIGLGTDTQYF
v_gene: TRBV11-1
j_gene: TRBJ2-3
abundance: -
d_gene: -

CDR3nt: TGTGCCAGCAGCTTGTCGAATTCCCACACAGATACGCAGTATTTT
CDR3aa: CASSLSNSHTDTQYF
v_gene: TRBV5-5
j_gene: TRBJ2-3
abundance: -
d_gene: -

CDR3nt: TGCAGCGTTGATAGTTTGACGGGAGGGAGCACAGATACGCAGTATTTT
CDR3aa: CSVDSLTGGSTDTQYF
v_gene: TRBV29-1
j_gene: TRBJ2-3
abundance: few
d_gene: TRBD2

CDR3nt: TGTGCCAGCAGCGCTAGCGGGCGCCTTATTTTCTTC
CDR3aa: CASSASGRLIFF
v_gene: TRBV7-2
j_gene: TRBJ2-1
abundance: once
d_gene: TRBD2